Shown below are 27 T cell receptor beta chains from a single sample sequenced in a study of blood T cell repertoires in COVID-19. Some clones are missing from TCRdb's copy, which holds only in-frame ones; the method was immunoSEQ multiplex PCR. The repertoire holds roughly 410,000 clones, with roughly 90% as singletons. Sequenced input: peripheral blood. The receptors were sampled from a woman aged 40 to 49 with COVID-19, enrolled during active disease.

The chain recombines TRBV5-1 with TRBJ1-6; D call uncertain. Looked up from germline, CDR1 is SGHRS and CDR2 is YFSETQ. The length of the CDR3 is 13 residues. V was shortened by 0 bases and J by 9 bases, with 7 bases between the two germline ends. The CDR3 here is CASSLAGLSPLHF. The CDR3 DNA follows: TGCGCCAGCAGCTTGGCTGGCCTTTCACCCCTCCACTTT.

This rearrangement joins TRBV4-1 to TRBJ2-1; tentative D call: TRBD2 (6 bases). Germline-derived CDR1 and CDR2 are MGHRA and YSYEKL. The V and J ends lost 4 bases and 0 bases respectively, with 22 bases between them. The CDR3 extends over 19 amino acids. The CDR3 DNA is TGCGCCAGCAGCCGCTCCCTCGGGGTGGGGGGACGCTCCTACAATGAGCAGTTCTTC. Translating gives CASSRSLGVGGRSYNEQFF.

This sequence joins TRBV28 and TRBJ1-1; TRBD1 matches at 8 bases. The junction had 2 bases not matched to a gene; V was cut back by 1 base and J by 1 base. The CDR3 runs 15 residues. The germline V gene has CDR1 MDHEN and CDR2 SYDVKM. The CDR3 loop reads CASSLSGQGNTEAFF. In nucleotides, the CDR3 is TGTGCCAGCAGTTTATCCGGACAGGGGAACACTGAAGCTTTCTTT.

The rearrangement links TRBV19 to TRBJ1-5; tentatively, D is TRBD1 (6 bases). This CDR3 spans 21 amino acids. Trimming stripped 5 bases from V and 3 bases from J, with 32 bases between. CDR1 is LNHDA and CDR2 is SQIVND in the germline V gene (reference sequence). The CDR3 sequence: CASSHIPSNPRTGTPNQPQHF. In nucleotides, the CDR3 is TGTGCCAGTAGTCATATACCATCAAACCCCAGGACCGGGACACCCAATCAGCCCCAGCATTTT.

This clone appeared once. CDR3 loop: CASSPDSRGGTEAFF. The DNA for the CDR3 is TGCGCCAGCAGCCCCGATTCTAGGGGGGGCACTGAAGCTTTCTTT. The chain links TRBV4-3 to TRBJ1-1, with TRBD1 as a possible D gene (6 bases). The V end lost 4 bases, the J end lost 4 bases, and 16 bases lay between the germline ends. The V gene's germline CDR1 is LGHNA and CDR2 YSLEER. The CDR3 has 15 residues.

The V and J genes are TRBV7-6 and TRBJ2-1; 8 nucleotides match TRBD2. J was trimmed by 8 bases and V by 1 base; bases with no gene match: 4. There are 14 residues in the CDR3. Germline lookup yields CDR1 SGHVS and CDR2 FNYEAQ. The CDR3 DNA is TGTGCCAGCAGCTTAGGGCTAGCGGGCGATGAGCAGTTCTTC. Protein sequence: CASSLGLAGDEQFF.

The chain couples TRBV7-8 to TRBJ1-6; D is undetermined. Germline values: CDR1 SGHVS, CDR2 FQNEAQ. The V end was cut by 5 bases, the J end by 2 bases, with 16 bases between. This CDR3 is 17 amino acids long. This CDR3 is CASSGQASPPYNSPLHF. For the CDR3, the DNA is TGTGCCAGCAGCGGCCAGGCGTCCCCCCCCTATAATTCACCCCTCCACTTT.

V usage is TRBV6-2 or TRBV6-3 and J usage is TRBJ2-7, with 7 positions matching TRBD1. Germline loops: CDR1 MNHEY, CDR2 SVGEGT. The junction had 10 bases not matched to a gene; V was cut back by 4 bases and J by 1 base. This CDR3 region has 16 residues. This CDR3 is CASSSFGQDLSYEQYF. In nucleotides, the CDR3 is TGTGCCAGCAGTTCGTTCGGACAGGATTTATCCTACGAGCAGTACTTC.

This CDR3 reads CASSATRITDTQYF. The CDR3 DNA is TGTGCCAGCTCAGCGACTAGAATCACAGATACGCAGTATTTT. The chain links TRBV18 to TRBJ2-3; TRBD2 might be the D (6 bases). The CDR3 extends over 14 amino acids. The germline V gene has CDR1 KGHSH and CDR2 LQKENI. V was pared by 5 bases and J by 2 bases, with 11 bases between.

The chain joins TRBV27 to TRBJ2-2; TRBD1 aligns across 7 bases. Germline CDR1 is MNHEY and CDR2 is SMNVEV (reference sequence). Trimming cost V 5 bases and J 3 bases; bases outside gene matches: 6. The CDR3 extends over 15 amino acids. The CDR3 nucleotides are TGTGCCAGCAGTGACCGGCAGGGGGACACCGGGGAGCTGTTTTTT. Protein product: CASSDRQGDTGELFF.

This chain connects TRBV6-5 to TRBJ2-5; 7 positions match TRBD1. CDR3 length equals 15 residues. The germline CDR1 and CDR2 sequences are MNHEY and SVGAGI. V shed 6 bases and J 5 bases; nucleotides not matched to a gene: 12. The CDR3 region has the DNA TGTGCCAGCAGCCTCGACAGGGTCCCTTCGGAGACCCAGTACTTC. This gives the protein CASSLDRVPSETQYF.

The chain combines TRBV3-1 (or the pseudogene TRBV3-2) with TRBJ1-2; TRBD1 is a possible D gene (5 bases). CDR3 length equals 18 residues. Germline CDR1 and CDR2: LGHDT and YNNKEL (reference sequence). Trimming removed 0 bases at V and 7 bases at J, with 24 bases between. CDR3: CASSQDLAAGRIHAGYTF. CDR3 coding DNA: TGTGCCAGCAGCCAAGATCTAGCCGCGGGACGCATTCACGCTGGCTACACCTTC.

The rearrangement uses TRBV28 and TRBJ1-5; D gene unclear. V was pared by 1 base and J by 4 bases, with 8 bases between. CDR1 is MDHEN, CDR2 SYDVKM, per germline. This CDR3 contains 14 residues. The CDR3 reads CASSLLAGNQPQHF. CDR3 DNA sequence: TGTGCCAGCAGTTTATTAGCGGGAAATCAGCCCCAGCATTTT.

The DNA of the CDR3 is TGTGCCAGCAGTTTTGGGCGGAACAGGGTGAACACTGAAGCTTTCTTT. It yields the protein CASSFGRNRVNTEAFF. This sequence joins TRBV28 and TRBJ1-1; D is perhaps TRBD1 (6 bases). V lost 3 bases, J lost 0 bases, and 14 bases lay in between. The CDR3 totals 16 residues. Germline loops: CDR1 MDHEN, CDR2 SYDVKM. The full variable domain, its missing parts supplied by reference TRBV28 and TRBJ1-1, is DVKVTQSSRYLVKRTGEKVFLECVQDMDHENMFWYRQDPGLGLRLIYFSYDVKMKEKGDIPEGYSVSREKKERFSLILESASTNQTSMYLCASSFGRNRVNTEAFFGQGTRLTVV.

The chain joins TRBV4-2 to TRBJ1-6; tentatively, D is TRBD1 (5 bases). The CDR3 has 17 residues. The germline V gene has CDR1 LGHNA and CDR2 YNFKEQ. V was trimmed by 3 bases and J by 5 bases, leaving 17 bases between them. The CDR3 nucleotides are TGTGCCAGCAGCCAGGCCCCTCAGGGTTCAAATAATTCACCCCTCCACTTT. It yields the protein CASSQAPQGSNNSPLHF.

This clone turned up a few times. The chain uses TRBV4-3 and TRBJ1-1; D unclear. V was shortened by 0 bases and J by 7 bases, with 9 bases between the two germline ends. There are 13 residues in the CDR3. Germline assignment: CDR1 LGHNA and CDR2 YSLEER. The CDR3 nucleotides are TGCGCCAGCAGCCAAGATGCCCCGGGTGAAGCTTTCTTT. Its protein product is CASSQDAPGEAFF.

The genes are TRBV6-5 and TRBJ2-7; D perhaps matches TRBD2 (5 bases). The CDR3 is 12 residues long. Looked up from germline, CDR1 is MNHEY and CDR2 is SVGAGI. V lost 8 bases and J lost 1, with 9 bases in between. The CDR3 is CASLLGSYEQYF. CDR3 DNA: TGTGCCAGCTTACTAGGGTCCTACGAGCAGTACTTC.

The chain links TRBV20-1 to TRBJ1-4, with 7 positions matching TRBD1. The CDR3 consists of 13 residues. V shed 3 bases and J 7 bases; nucleotides not matched to a gene: 5. Germline V lookup: CDR1 DFQATT, CDR2 SNEGSKA (reference sequence). CDR3 nucleotides: TGCAGTGCTAGTAATAGGGGGCTTGAAAAACTGTTTTTT. This sequence encodes CSASNRGLEKLFF.

This clone showed up just a few times. The chain uses TRBV5-6 and TRBJ2-7, with D unresolved. The germline CDR1 and CDR2 sequences are SGHDT and YYEEEE. Trimming removed 3 bases from V and 8 bases from J, with 12 bases in between. CDR3 length: 12 amino acids. CDR3: CASSSLSVQQYF. The CDR3, as DNA: TGTGCCAGCAGCTCCCTGTCTGTCCAGCAGTACTTC.

This chain links TRBV6-2 or TRBV6-3 with TRBJ1-2, with a possible D match to TRBD1 (5 bases). The germline V gene has CDR1 MNHEY and CDR2 SVGEGT. This CDR3 contains 15 residues. Deletions cut 0 bases from V and 3 bases from J, with 11 bases between. The CDR3 nucleotides are TGTGCCAGCAGTTACTCGAAAGAGACAGACTATGGCTACACCTTC. Translating it yields CASSYSKETDYGYTF.

V is TRBV15 and J is TRBJ2-2; D may be TRBD1 (6 bases). Per the germline V gene, CDR1 is LNHNV and CDR2 is YYDKDF (reference sequence). The CDR3 covers 14 residues. Between the trimmed V and J ends, which lost 1 base and 3 bases, there was a span of 6 bases. Written as DNA, the CDR3 is TGTGCCACCAGCAGAGGACAGGACACCGGGGAGCTGTTTTTT. Translating gives CATSRGQDTGELFF.

The rearrangement uses TRBV5-1 and TRBJ1-1; possibly TRBD1 for D (5 bases). The CDR3 loop spans 14 amino acids. V lost 0 bases to trimming and J lost 4 bases, with 10 bases between them. CDR1 is SGHRS and CDR2 is YFSETQ in the germline V gene. The CDR3 region is CASSLESGGTEAFF. The CDR3 DNA reads as TGCGCCAGCAGCTTGGAATCGGGGGGCACTGAAGCTTTCTTT.

This clone was counted ten times or more. The chain uses TRBV25-1 and TRBJ1-6, with TRBD1 identical over 8 bases. After removal of 6 bases from V and 9 bases from J, the junction contained 4 bases not matched to a gene. The CDR3 contains 13 residues. Germline V gene lookup returns CDR1 MGHDK and CDR2 SYGVNS. The CDR3 DNA follows: TGTGCCAGCAGGGACAGGGATTTTTCACCCCTCCACTTT. Its translation is CASRDRDFSPLHF.

This chain links TRBV11-3 with TRBJ2-7; maybe TRBD2 (5 bases). Trimming left V 4 bases short and J 3 bases short, with 10 bases between. The CDR3 is 13 residues long. Germline values: CDR1 SGHNT, CDR2 YENEEA. The CDR3 reads CASSSGKDYEQYF. The CDR3 DNA is TGTGCCAGCAGCTCGGGGAAAGACTACGAGCAGTACTTC.

The rearrangement links TRBV7-9 to TRBJ2-3; TRBD1 aligns across 9 bases. The CDR3 is 16 amino acids. The junction had 12 bases not matched to a gene; V was cut back by 5 bases and J by 6 bases. Germline V gene sequence: CDR1 SEHNR, CDR2 FQNEAQ (reference sequence). The DNA for the CDR3 is TGTGCCAGCAGCCCATCTCCGGGACAGGGATCGGATACGCAGTATTTT. Residues: CASSPSPGQGSDTQYF. The full variable domain, with the rest looked up from reference TRBV7-9 and TRBJ2-3, is DTGVSQNPRHKITKRGQNVTFRCDPISEHNRLYWYRQTLGQGPEFLTYFQNEAQLEKSRLLSDRFSAERPKGSFSTLEIQRTEQGDSAMYLCASSPSPGQGSDTQYFGPGTRLTVL.

The chain links TRBV6-4 to TRBJ1-5; D not certain. Germline V gene data show CDR1 as MRHNA and CDR2 as SNTAGT. Between the trimmed V and J ends, which lost 2 bases and 4 bases, there was a span of 12 bases. The CDR3 consists of 15 residues. CDR3 sequence reads: CASSDTAGSNQPQHF. CDR3 coding DNA: TGTGCCAGCAGTGACACAGCGGGCTCAAATCAGCCCCAGCATTTT.

The chain combines TRBV19 with TRBJ1-2; D is perhaps TRBD1 (5 bases). The CDR3 consists of 14 residues. Germline CDR1 LNHDA, CDR2 SQIVND (reference sequence). V dropped 6 bases and J dropped 4 bases, with 15 bases sitting between them. The CDR3 nucleotides read TGTGCCAGTAGCAGGCCTCGACAGTCCTATGGCTACACCTTC. As protein: CASSRPRQSYGYTF.